The T cell receptor (beta chain) under discussion was sequenced for a study of blood T cell repertoires in COVID-19. On the study more broadly: Some COVID-19 samples were acute and others convalescent; all came from the United States, Italy and Spain.

This CDR3 spans 14 amino acids. Germline V gene lookup returns CDR1 MNHNS and CDR2 SASEGT. Trimming removed 0 bases from V and 10 bases from J, with 10 bases in between. Data came from immunoSEQ multiplex PCR; TCRdb stores just in-frame clones and leaves some out. The table shows roughly 70,000 clones, with more than 85% occurring only once. The sequenced material came from peripheral blood. The TCR sequence derives from a human donor with active COVID-19. The donor label of this sample is uncertain. This chain connects TRBV6-1 to TRBJ1-6; D gene uncertain. The CDR3 DNA sequence: TGTGCCAGCAGTGAAGCCAGGAACGCCTCACCCCTCCACTTT. Translating gives CASSEARNASPLHF.